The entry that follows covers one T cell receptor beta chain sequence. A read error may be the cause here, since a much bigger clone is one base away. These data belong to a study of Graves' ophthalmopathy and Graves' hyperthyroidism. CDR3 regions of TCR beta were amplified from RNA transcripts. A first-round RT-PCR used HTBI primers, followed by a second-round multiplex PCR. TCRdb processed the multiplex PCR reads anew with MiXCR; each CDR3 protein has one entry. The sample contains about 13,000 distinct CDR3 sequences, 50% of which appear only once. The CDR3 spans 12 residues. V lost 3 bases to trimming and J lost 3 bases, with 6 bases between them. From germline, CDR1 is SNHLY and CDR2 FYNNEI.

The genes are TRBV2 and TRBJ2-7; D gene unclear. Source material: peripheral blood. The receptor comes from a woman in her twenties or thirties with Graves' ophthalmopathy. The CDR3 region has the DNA TGTGCCAGCAGTGATGGGGTCTACGAGCAGTACTTC. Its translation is CASSDGVYEQYF.